This TCR beta chain was found in a study of patients and donors after allogeneic stem cell transplantation. This clonotype was detected ten times or more. TCRdb ran MiXCR on the RT-PCR reads and lists one entry per CDR3 protein. The table has 800,000 to 1,000,000 distinct CDR3 sequences, roughly 18% seen once. The J segment lost 6 bases and the V segment lost 5 bases, leaving 8 bases of the junction unmatched. The CDR3 runs to 15 residues. Material for sequencing was blood, either unsorted or a sorted T cell fraction (not recorded which). The J gene is TRBJ2-2, the V gene TRBV12-3 or TRBV12-4, with 8 bases lining up with TRBD1. The TCR originated in a human donor who was either an allogeneic HSCT recipient or a stem cell or donor lymphocyte infusion donor (not recorded which). It is not recorded whose cells these are; they may come from a transplant donor. The DNA of the CDR3 is TGTGCCAGCAGTCCCTGGACAGGGCGGGCCGGGGAGCTGTTTTTT. Encoded protein: CASSPWTGRAGELFF.